Below, 23 T cell receptor beta chains from the same sample are listed, as sequenced in a study of blood T cell repertoires in COVID-19. The table came from immunoSEQ multiplex PCR; TCRdb's copy has only in-frame clones and leaves some out. This table has approximately 210,000 clones, approximately 80% appearing once. Material: PBMCs or T cells enriched from blood (not recorded which). The origin of the receptors is a man aged 35 to 55 who had recovered from COVID-19.

This chain connects TRBV28 to TRBJ2-7, with 11 bases aligning to TRBD1. CDR3 length: 14 amino acids. After removal of 5 bases from V and 2 bases from J, the junction contained 2 bases not matched to a gene. CDR1 is MDHEN, CDR2 SYDVKM, per germline. CDR3 residues: CASSRTGGAYEQYF. Here the CDR3 DNA reads TGTGCCAGCAGTCGGACAGGGGGCGCCTACGAGCAGTACTTC. The full variable domain, with the rest looked up from reference TRBV28 and TRBJ2-7, is DVKVTQSSRYLVKRTGEKVFLECVQDMDHENMFWYRQDPGLGLRLIYFSYDVKMKEKGDIPEGYSVSREKKERFSLILESASTNQTSMYLCASSRTGGAYEQYFGPGTRLTVT.

The chain links TRBV11-2 to TRBJ2-5, with 9 bases lining up with TRBD2. Germline V gene sequence: CDR1 SGHAT, CDR2 FQNNGV. The CDR3 has 16 amino acids. Trimming cost V 6 bases and J 0 bases; bases outside gene matches: 8. CDR3 in DNA: TGTGCCAGCAGTCCCGGCCAGCGGGGGGACCAAGAGACCCAGTACTTC. Encoded protein: CASSPGQRGDQETQYF.

The J gene is TRBJ2-5, the V gene TRBV5-1, with 12 bases that match TRBD1. V shed 4 bases and J 13 bases; nucleotides not matched to a gene: 8. This CDR3 has 13 residues. Germline loops: CDR1 SGHRS, CDR2 YFSETQ. The CDR3 coding sequence is TGCGCCAGCAGCCCGGGACAGGGGGCCAGCGGGTACTTC. Its protein is CASSPGQGASGYF.

J is TRBJ1-2 and V is TRBV28; possibly TRBD1 for D (5 bases). The CDR3 runs 15 residues. Germline CDR1 and CDR2: MDHEN and SYDVKM. V shed 10 bases and J shed 1 base, with 19 bases lying between them. CDR3: CAIVPGGVVNYGYTF. The CDR3 DNA sequence: TGTGCCATCGTACCCGGAGGGGTCGTTAACTATGGCTACACCTTC.

V gene TRBV5-1 combines with J gene TRBJ2-1; 7 nucleotides agree with TRBD1. This CDR3 spans 15 amino acids. Germline V gives CDR1 SGHRS, CDR2 YFSETQ. The ends lost 0 bases at V and 2 bases at J; junction bases unmatched: 2. The CDR3 here is CASSLVQGTYNEQFF. For the CDR3, the DNA is TGCGCCAGCAGCTTGGTACAGGGGACCTACAATGAGCAGTTCTTC.

J is TRBJ1-2 and V is TRBV5-1, with 11 nucleotides matching TRBD1. Germline V gene data show CDR1 as SGHRS and CDR2 as YFSETQ. The ends lost 2 bases at V and 6 bases at J; junction bases unmatched: 6. The CDR3 loop spans 15 amino acids. CDR3 in amino acids: CASSLVPGQGDGYTF. The CDR3 DNA reads as TGCGCCAGCAGCTTAGTCCCGGGACAGGGGGATGGCTACACCTTC.

The chain carries TRBV19 and TRBJ2-1, with D tentatively TRBD1 (6 bases). From germline, CDR1 is LNHDA and CDR2 SQIVND (reference sequence). V lost 2 bases and J 9 bases, leaving 20 bases between the germline ends. The CDR3 extends over 16 amino acids. The CDR3 bases are TGTGCCAGTAGTATAAAAACAGGGTTTGATACCTCTGAGCAGTTCTTC. Amino acid sequence: CASSIKTGFDTSEQFF.

This chain uses TRBV10-3 with TRBJ1-5; D is perhaps TRBD1 (5 bases). This CDR3 region has 16 residues. V lost 3 bases, J lost 7 bases, and 19 bases lay in between. The germline V gene has CDR1 ENHRY and CDR2 SYGVKD. The CDR3 is CAISEKGTGVGQPQHF. Written as DNA, the CDR3 is TGTGCCATCAGTGAAAAAGGGACGGGGGTCGGCCAGCCCCAGCATTTT.

With regard to this clone: Additional DNA sequences in this sample encode the identical CDR3. The J gene is TRBJ1-1, the V gene TRBV7-3, with D unclear. The V gene's germline CDR1 is SGHTA and CDR2 FQGTGA. Trimming removed 4 bases from V and 6 bases from J, with 6 bases in between. This CDR3 is 11 amino acids long. This chain's CDR3 is CASSSGAEAFF. CDR3 sequence (DNA): TGTGCCAGCAGCTCGGGTGCTGAAGCTTTCTTT.

The chain is built from TRBV11-2 and TRBJ1-5; TRBD1 aligns across 8 bases. Germline CDR1 SGHAT, CDR2 FQNNGV. After removal of 5 bases from V and 7 bases from J, the junction contained 4 bases not matched to a gene. The CDR3 has 13 residues. The CDR3 nucleotides are TGTGCCAGCAGCCCAGGGGGCGGCCAGCCCCAGCATTTT. It translates to CASSPGGGQPQHF.

The chain is built from TRBV29-1 and TRBJ2-2; 9 bases agree with TRBD1. This CDR3 is 14 amino acids long. Per germline, CDR1 SQVTM and CDR2 ANQGSEA. The J segment lost 2 bases and the V segment lost 6 bases, leaving 4 bases of the junction unmatched. The CDR3 sequence is CSVRDRDNTGELFF. The CDR3 DNA is TGCAGCGTAAGGGACAGGGACAACACCGGGGAGCTGTTTTTT.

The V gene is TRBV10-3, the J gene TRBJ2-7, with 8 bases fitting TRBD1. This CDR3 is 15 amino acids long. Per the germline V gene, CDR1 is ENHRY and CDR2 is SYGVKD. V was clipped by 2 bases and J by 0 bases; unmatched bases: 3. Here the CDR3 DNA reads TGTGCCATCAGTGAGACTGGGACAGGCTCCTACGAGCAGTACTTC. Protein: CAISETGTGSYEQYF.

This clone was seen a few times. Other DNA sequences of this sample code for an identical CDR3. The rearrangement uses TRBV3-1 (or the pseudogene TRBV3-2) and TRBJ2-3; D uncertain. Germline CDR1 is LGHDT and CDR2 is YNNKEL (reference sequence). The ends were cut back, 3 bases at V and 4 bases at J, with 5 bases in the middle. This CDR3 region has 12 residues. Here the CDR3 DNA reads TGTGCCAGCAGCCACTACGCAGATACGCAGTATTTT. Translated, it gives CASSHYADTQYF.

This clone occurred a few times. The rearrangement joins TRBV28 to TRBJ2-1; maybe TRBD2 (5 bases). The V end lost 6 bases, the J end lost 7 bases, and 13 bases lay between the germline ends. Germline V gene sequence: CDR1 MDHEN, CDR2 SYDVKM. CDR3 length: 13 amino acids. The CDR3: CASSPPGLNEQFF. CDR3 coding DNA: TGTGCCAGCAGCCCCCCGGGATTAAATGAGCAGTTCTTC.

The chain combines TRBV10-3 with TRBJ2-1; TRBD2 matches at 7 bases. CDR3 size: 15 residues. The V gene's germline CDR1 is ENHRY and CDR2 SYGVKD. Losses at the gene ends were 6 bases for V and 4 bases for J; bases not matched to a gene: 9. The DNA of the CDR3 is TGTGCCATCAGGGCGGGGCGGGAGTGGTACAATGAGCAGTTCTTC. This encodes CAIRAGREWYNEQFF.

The rearrangement joins TRBV25-1 to TRBJ1-1, with 8 bases matching TRBD1. The CDR3 spans 15 residues. The J segment lost 0 bases and the V segment lost 3 bases, leaving 3 bases of the junction unmatched. The V gene's germline CDR1 is MGHDK and CDR2 SYGVNS. The CDR3 DNA reads as TGTGCCAGCAGTGATGGACAGGGCCTGAACACTGAAGCTTTCTTT. It yields the protein CASSDGQGLNTEAFF.

The V and J genes are TRBV19 and TRBJ2-1; D is ambiguous. Germline-derived CDR1 and CDR2 are LNHDA and SQIVND (reference sequence). Trimming shortened V by 1 base and J by 8 bases, and 6 bases separated the two germline ends. The CDR3 loop spans 12 amino acids. The CDR3 sequence: CASSIGVDEQFF. CDR3 bases: TGTGCCAGTAGTATAGGCGTAGATGAGCAGTTCTTC.

This chain connects TRBV7-9 to TRBJ2-1, with D maybe TRBD2 (6 bases). The CDR3 contains 13 residues. Germline loops: CDR1 SEHNR, CDR2 FQNEAQ (reference sequence). V lost 11 bases and J 9 bases, leaving 20 bases between the germline ends. CDR3 residues: CAVVLPGDVEQFF. The CDR3 nucleotides read TGTGCCGTAGTACTCCCGGGGGACGTTGAGCAGTTCTTC.

This rearrangement joins TRBV10-2 to TRBJ2-3, with 12 positions matching TRBD2. V trimming: 4 bases; J trimming: 2 bases; junction bases outside the gene matches: 16. The CDR3 consists of 20 residues. Germline-derived CDR1 and CDR2 are WSHSY and SAAADI. Written as DNA, the CDR3 is TGCGCCAGCAGTGTGGGTACTAGCGGGGGGTCACCCCTCCTCACAGATACGCAGTATTTT. Translation: CASSVGTSGGSPLLTDTQYF.

V is TRBV7-8 and J is TRBJ1-2; D is uncertain. V lost 5 bases and J lost 4, with 14 bases in between. The CDR3 spans 14 residues. The V gene's germline CDR1 is SGHVS and CDR2 FQNEAQ. CDR3: CASSPKVTSYGYTF. The CDR3 DNA reads TGTGCCAGCAGCCCCAAGGTGACTAGCTATGGCTACACCTTC.

The gene calls are TRBV27 and TRBJ1-3; 7 bases are shared with TRBD1. V gave up 9 bases and J gave up 7 bases; unmatched junction bases: 18. Germline lookup yields CDR1 MNHEY and CDR2 SMNVEV (reference sequence). The CDR3 consists of 16 residues. Written as DNA, the CDR3 is TGTGCCAGTATTACAGGGGAACAAAGGGTCCGGAACACCATATATTTT. Translation gives CASITGEQRVRNTIYF.

The V and J genes are TRBV19 and TRBJ2-5; 7 bases agree with TRBD2. Germline lookup yields CDR1 LNHDA and CDR2 SQIVND (reference sequence). V lost 3 bases and J lost 5; bases outside the gene matches: 6. The CDR3 is made up of 14 amino acids. As DNA, the CDR3 is TGTGCCAGTAGTATGGGGGACTACCGGGAGACCCAGTACTTC. It codes for CASSMGDYRETQYF.

V and J are TRBV6-5 and TRBJ2-3; 8 bases are shared with TRBD1. Losses at the gene ends were 6 bases for V and 0 bases for J; bases not matched to a gene: 5. CDR1 MNHEY and CDR2 SVGAGI come from the germline V gene. The CDR3 is made up of 15 amino acids. In nucleotides, the CDR3 is TGTGCCAGCAGACAAGACAGGGGAAGCACAGATACGCAGTATTTT. Encoded protein: CASRQDRGSTDTQYF.